This is a list of T cell receptor beta chains from one sample in a study of blood T cell repertoires in COVID-19. Some clones are missing from TCRdb's copy, which holds only in-frame ones; the method was immunoSEQ multiplex PCR. This repertoire shows tens of thousands of clones, around 77% found once; its top ten account for approximately 2.3%. Sequencing was carried out using peripheral blood. The receptors were gathered from a man between 65 and 85 years old with COVID-19, enrolled during active disease. The CDR3 runs from the conserved cysteine through the conserved F or W. A D gene is named only where the DNA matches it firmly. The listing skips clone size in some rows; elsewhere it reads once, few, many or a size class.

D gene	V gene	J gene	clone size	CDR3 DNA	CDR3 protein
TRBD1	TRBV29-1	TRBJ2-3	.	TGCAGCGTTGTAGCGGACAGGGGGGCCACAGATACGCAGTATTTT	CSVVADRGATDTQYF
.	TRBV14	TRBJ1-6	.	TGTGCCAGCAGCCTACAGGGTAGTTATTCACCCCTCCACTTT	CASSLQGSYSPLHF
.	TRBV1	TRBJ2-7	.	TGCACCAGGACAAACTCCTACGAGCAGTACTTC	CTRTNSYEQYF
TRBD1	TRBV28	TRBJ1-1	.	TGTGCCAGCAGTACCCGGACAGGTAGTGAAGCTTTCTTT	CASSTRTGSEAFF
TRBD2	TRBV29-1	TRBJ2-3	once	TGCAGCGTGATTATAGCGGGAGGGAGCACAGATACGCAGTATTTT	CSVIIAGGSTDTQYF
.	TRBV4-1	TRBJ1-1	few	TGCGCCAGCAGCGAACAGCCCAGTTCCACTGAAGCTTTCTTT	CASSEQPSSTEAFF
.	TRBV3-1/TRBV3-2	TRBJ1-6	.	TGTGCCAGCAGCCCTGGCGGGGGGCGCGATCTTAATTCACCCCTCCACTTT	CASSPGGGRDLNSPLHF
TRBD2	TRBV2	TRBJ2-1	.	TGTGCCAGCAGTGCTCAGGGAGGGATTTTCAATGAGCAGTTCTTC	CASSAQGGIFNEQFF
TRBD1	TRBV19	TRBJ1-6	.	TGTGCCAGTAGTGCGACAGGGGGCCTGTCATCCCTCCACTTT	CASSATGGLSSLHF
TRBD1	TRBV6-5	TRBJ2-7	.	TGTGCCAGCAGTTACCGGGACAGGGACTACGAGCAGTACTTC	CASSYRDRDYEQYF
.	TRBV7-2	TRBJ2-3	.	TGTGCCAGCAGCCCCAGGGTCACAGATACGCAGTATTTT	CASSPRVTDTQYF
TRBD1	TRBV27	TRBJ1-5	once	TGTGCCAGCTGGGGACAGGGCGGGAATAGCAATCAGCCCCAGCATTTT	CASWGQGGNSNQPQHF
.	TRBV20-1	TRBJ1-2	.	TGCAGTGCAGAACAGGGTTACGGCTACACCTTC	CSAEQGYGYTF
TRBD2	TRBV27	TRBJ2-7	.	TGTGCCAGCAGTCGGACTAGCGGACCGCCCGAGCAGTACTTC	CASSRTSGPPEQYF
TRBD2	TRBV28	TRBJ2-7	few	TGTGCCAGCTGTTCGATAGCGGGAGGGACCTACGAGCAGTACTTC	CASCSIAGGTYEQYF
TRBD1	TRBV6-5	TRBJ2-7	once	TGTGCCAGCAGTACCGGGACAGGGGGCCGGTACGAGCAGTACTTC	CASSTGTGGRYEQYF
.	TRBV3-1/TRBV3-2	TRBJ1-5	.	TGTGCCAGCAGCCAAGGGGGGCAGATCATGAATCAGCCCCAGCATTTT	CASSQGGQIMNQPQHF
TRBD2	TRBV19	TRBJ2-2	few	TGTGCCACCTCCAGACTAGCGGTCACCGGGGAGCTGTTTTTT	CATSRLAVTGELFF
.	TRBV19	TRBJ1-1	.	TGTGCCAGTAGTTCCCGGACAAGGAACACTGAAGCTTTCTTT	CASSSRTRNTEAFF
TRBD2	TRBV4-2	TRBJ2-1	.	TGTGCCAGCAGCCCGGGACTAGCGGGACGAGATGAGCAGTTCTTC	CASSPGLAGRDEQFF
TRBD1	TRBV28	TRBJ2-7	.	TGTGCCAGCTCACTCTACAGGACAGGGAAATACGAGCAGTACTTC	CASSLYRTGKYEQYF
.	TRBV19	TRBJ2-3	.	TGTGCCAGTAGTATCCCTGGCAGGGTCGGGGGAGATACGCAGTATTTT	CASSIPGRVGGDTQYF
.	TRBV9	TRBJ2-2	.	TGTGCCAGCAGCGTAACCGGCGGGACGGTCCCCGGGGAGCTGTTTTTT	CASSVTGGTVPGELFF
.	TRBV7-2	TRBJ2-7	.	TGTGCCAGCAGCCACTCAGGAGTTAAGGGACTCTACGAGCAGTACTTC	CASSHSGVKGLYEQYF
TRBD1	TRBV5-4	TRBJ2-1	.	TGTGCCAGCAGCCCTCCGGGACAGGGGAGGGATGAGCAGTTCTTC	CASSPPGQGRDEQFF
TRBD1	TRBV6-5	TRBJ1-2	once	TGTGCCAGCAGCCACGGACAGGGGGCGCTGGATGGCTACACCTTC	CASSHGQGALDGYTF
.	TRBV28	TRBJ1-3	few	TGTGCCAGCAGCTCAGATAAGGGGGTCGGGGGAAACACCATATATTTT	CASSSDKGVGGNTIYF
TRBD1	TRBV5-8	TRBJ2-2	.	TGTGCCAGCAGCCCTCGTGGGGGACAGGGGTTCACCGGGGAGCTGTTTTTT	CASSPRGGQGFTGELFF
.	TRBV7-2	TRBJ1-5	.	TGTGCCAGCAGCCCCAGCGTGGGGCCCCAGCATTTT	CASSPSVGPQHF
TRBD2	TRBV6-2/TRBV6-3	TRBJ2-7	few	TGTGCCAGCAGTTACCCCGGGGAGCGGGAGTCCTACGAGCAGTACTTC	CASSYPGERESYEQYF
TRBD1	TRBV27	TRBJ2-3	medium-sized	TGTGCCAGCAGTTTGGACAGGGGGAATACGCAGTATTTT	CASSLDRGNTQYF
TRBD2	TRBV7-2	TRBJ2-7	.	TGTGCCAGCAGCCCTGGGGGGGAACAGTACTTC	CASSPGGEQYF
.	TRBV7-9	TRBJ2-2	once	TGTGCCAGCAGCTTAGTGAGCACCGGGGAGCTGTTTTTT	CASSLVSTGELFF
.	TRBV7-2	TRBJ2-1	.	TGTGCCAGCAGCTTAGTCGGTAGCGGAGCTTACAATGAGCAGTTCTTC	CASSLVGSGAYNEQFF
TRBD2	TRBV27	TRBJ2-1	.	TGTGCCAGCAGCTACGGGACTAGCGGGATATATGAGCAGTTCTTC	CASSYGTSGIYEQFF
.	TRBV18	TRBJ2-3	.	TGTGCCAGCTCACCATTGGGGAAAGGGGTTAGCACAGATACGCAGTATTTT	CASSPLGKGVSTDTQYF
TRBD1	TRBV28	TRBJ1-2	many	TGTGCCAGCAGTTCCCCAGGGGAGACAGGGGGTTGGTATGGCTACACCTTC	CASSSPGETGGWYGYTF
.	TRBV18	TRBJ1-4	.	TGTGCCAGCTCCTGGGGGCAACCAACTAATGAAAAACTGTTTTTT	CASSWGQPTNEKLFF
.	TRBV6-5	TRBJ1-2	.	TGTGCCAGCAGTTACTCCCCCTCGGGGGTTAGGGGCTACACCTTC	CASSYSPSGVRGYTF
.	TRBV12-2	TRBJ1-6	.	TGTGCAAGTCGCTTAGACGCCCAGGGGTGTAATTCACCCCTCCACTTT	CASRLDAQGCNSPLHF
.	TRBV5-4	TRBJ2-2	.	TGTGCCAGCAGCTTAGAGGTCAACACCGGGGAGCTGTTTTTT	CASSLEVNTGELFF
TRBD2	TRBV6-5	TRBJ2-1	.	TGTGCCAGCAGTACCGGGACTAGCAGTTTTTATGAGCAGTTCTTC	CASSTGTSSFYEQFF
.	TRBV10-3	TRBJ1-2	.	TGTGCCGTTGGAAGGGAACTAGGGGGCTACACCTTC	CAVGRELGGYTF
TRBD1	TRBV6-2/TRBV6-3	TRBJ1-2	.	TGTGCCAGCAGTGACAGGGGGCTTAATGGCTACACCTTC	CASSDRGLNGYTF
TRBD2	TRBV11-2	TRBJ2-1	.	TGTGCCAGCAGCGCCTCCTCGTTACGGGGAGGGCGCTACAATGAGCAGTTCTTC	CASSASSLRGGRYNEQFF
TRBD2	TRBV5-4	TRBJ2-7	.	TGTGCCAGCAGCTTGAGCGGGATTTCCTACGAGCAGTACTTC	CASSLSGISYEQYF
TRBD2	TRBV28	TRBJ2-7	.	TGTGCCAGCAGACGGACTAGCGGGAGTTACGAGCAGTACTTC	CASRRTSGSYEQYF
TRBD2	TRBV7-7	TRBJ2-2	few	TGTGCTAGCAGCCCTGACCTAGCGGATTCGAACACCGGGGAGCTGTTTTTT	CASSPDLADSNTGELFF
.	TRBV2	TRBJ1-2	.	TGTGCCAGCAGTGACCAGGGCTTCTCTGGCTACACCTTC	CASSDQGFSGYTF
.	TRBV14	TRBJ1-1	.	TGTGCCAGCAGCCTGAGTCCCCGGAACACTGAAGCTTTCTTT	CASSLSPRNTEAFF
TRBD1	TRBV5-4	TRBJ2-7	.	TGTGCCAGCAGCTGGGGGACAGGGGATACCTACGAGCAGTACTTC	CASSWGTGDTYEQYF
.	TRBV5-6	TRBJ1-2	.	TGTGCCAGCAGCTTGTGGGCGGGAGGCTACACCTTC	CASSLWAGGYTF
.	TRBV6-5	TRBJ2-7	few	TGTGCCAGCAGTTACTCCCCTCTCGGGGCCTACGAGCAGTACTTC	CASSYSPLGAYEQYF